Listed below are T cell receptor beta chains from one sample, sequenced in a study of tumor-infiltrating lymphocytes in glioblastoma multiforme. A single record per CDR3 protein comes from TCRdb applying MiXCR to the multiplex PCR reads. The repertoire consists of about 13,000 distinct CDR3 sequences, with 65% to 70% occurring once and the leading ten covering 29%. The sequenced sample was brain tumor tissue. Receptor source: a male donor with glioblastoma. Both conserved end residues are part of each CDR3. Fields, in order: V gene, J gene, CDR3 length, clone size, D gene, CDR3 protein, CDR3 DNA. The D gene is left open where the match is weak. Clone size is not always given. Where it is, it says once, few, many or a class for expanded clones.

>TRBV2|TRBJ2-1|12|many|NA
CASSLLASEQFF
TGTGCCAGCAGCCTCCTAGCGAGTGAGCAGTTCTTC
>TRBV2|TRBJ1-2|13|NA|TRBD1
CARGTGSNYGYTF
TGTGCCAGGGGGACAGGGTCTAACTATGGCTACACCTTC
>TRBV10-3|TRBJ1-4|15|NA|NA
CATTRSTGLNEKLFF
TGTGCCACCACTAGATCGACAGGACTTAATGAAAAACTGTTTTTT
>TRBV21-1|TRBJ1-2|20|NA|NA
CASSRDTALHREVKRYGYTF
TGTGCCAGCAGCAGGGATACGGCCCTACATAGAGAAGTCAAACGCTATGGCTACACCTTC
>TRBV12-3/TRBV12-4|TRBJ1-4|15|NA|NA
CASSLRGGAEEKLFF
TGTGCCAGCAGTTTAAGAGGAGGGGCGGAGGAAAAACTGTTTTTT
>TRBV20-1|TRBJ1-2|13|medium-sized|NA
CSARDSPGYGYTF
TGCAGTGCTAGAGATTCACCAGGGTATGGCTACACCTTC
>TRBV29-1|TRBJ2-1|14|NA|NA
CSVGGRHGANEQFF
TGCAGCGTTGGGGGGCGGCATGGGGCTAATGAGCAGTTCTTC
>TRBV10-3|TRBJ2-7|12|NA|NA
CAISESGREQYF
TGTGCCATCAGTGAGTCGGGACGTGAGCAGTATTTC
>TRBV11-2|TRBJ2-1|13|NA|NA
CASSSDRVNEKFF
TGTGCCAGCAGCTCAGATAGGGTGAATGAGAAGTTCTTC
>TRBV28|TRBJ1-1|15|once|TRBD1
CASSLYRGVYTEAFF
TGTGCCAGCAGTTTATACAGGGGCGTGTACACTGAAGCTTTCTTT
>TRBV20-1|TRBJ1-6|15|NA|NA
CSAKNRAGYNSPLHF
TGCAGTGCTAAAAACAGGGCGGGATATAATTCACCCCTCCACTTT
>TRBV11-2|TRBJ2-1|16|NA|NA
CASSPLTGTSYIEQFF
TGTGCCAGCAGCCCCTTGACCGGGACGTCTTACATTGAGCAGTTCTTC
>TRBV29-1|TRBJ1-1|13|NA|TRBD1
CSERQGLDNEAFF
TGCAGCGAACGACAGGGGCTGGACAATGAAGCTTTCTTT
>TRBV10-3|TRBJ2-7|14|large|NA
CAISGGPTSYEQYF
TGTGCCATCAGTGGGGGCCCTACCTCCTACGAGCAGTACTTC
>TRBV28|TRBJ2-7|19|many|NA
CASAHSLAAGRLRTYEQYF
TGTGCCAGCGCACACTCGTTGGCAGCGGGCCGCCTTCGTACCTACGAGCAGTACTTC
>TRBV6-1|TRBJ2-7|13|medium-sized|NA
CASRERDTYEQYF
TGTGCCAGCAGGGAAAGGGATACCTACGAGCAGTACTTC
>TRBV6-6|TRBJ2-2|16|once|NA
CASSPRPGSNTGELFF
TGTGCCAGCAGTCCTCGCCCAGGATCGAACACCGGGGAGCTGTTTTTT
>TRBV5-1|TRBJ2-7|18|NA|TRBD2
CASGLVGTSGRAVYEQYF
TGCGCCAGCGGCTTGGTCGGGACTAGCGGGAGGGCTGTTTACGAGCAGTACTTC
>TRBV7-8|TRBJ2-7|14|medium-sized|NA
CASSFGRGSYEQYF
TGTGCCAGCAGCTTTGGGCGGGGCTCCTACGAGCAGTACTTC
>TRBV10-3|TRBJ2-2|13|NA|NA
CTIPQGNTGELFF
TGTACCATCCCCCAGGGGAACACCGGGGAGCTGTTTTTT
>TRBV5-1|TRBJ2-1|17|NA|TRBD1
CASSLGQGIQLYNEQFF
TGCGCCAGCAGCTTGGGACAGGGAATACAGCTTTACAATGAGCAGTTCTTC
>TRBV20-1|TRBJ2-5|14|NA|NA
CSAPPGGGVETQYF
TGCAGTGCCCCCCCAGGGGGGGGGGTGGAGACCCAGTACTTC
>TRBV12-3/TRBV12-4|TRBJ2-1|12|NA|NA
CASSTIVNEQFF
TGTGCCAGCAGTACCATAGTCAATGAGCAGTTCTTC
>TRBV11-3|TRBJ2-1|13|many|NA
CASSSGGEGEQFF
TGTGCCAGCAGCTCAGGGGGGGAGGGTGAGCAGTTCTTC
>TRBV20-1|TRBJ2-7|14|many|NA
CSASLGLATDEQYF
TGCAGTGCTAGCCTAGGACTCGCGACCGACGAGCAGTACTTC
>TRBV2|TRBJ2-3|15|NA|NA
CANSEGGSGTDTQYF
TGTGCCAACAGTGAAGGCGGAAGTGGGACAGATACGCAGTATTTT